This entry is about one T cell receptor beta chain. This sample was taken from a study of CD8+CD57+ T cells in acquired aplastic anemia. The CDR3 is made up of 14 amino acids. Per the germline V gene, CDR1 is MGHDK and CDR2 is SYGVNS. The ends were cut back, 9 bases at V and 2 bases at J, with 16 bases in the middle. Genomic DNA was employed as the template in profiling TCR beta VDJ and CDR3. Each CDR3 protein is one row after TCRdb ran MiXCR on the reads. The repertoire has 100,000 to 150,000 distinct CDR3 sequences, around 48% of them found once; the top ten carry about 2.5%. The source is a human donor in good health, serving as a control. Sequenced input: sorted CD4+, CD8+, or CD8+CD57+ T cells (not recorded which) from PBMCs. The rearrangement joins TRBV25-1 to TRBJ1-2, with D unclear. The chain's CDR3 is CASSIGGQNYGYTF. The CDR3 DNA reads as TGTGCCAGTAGTATAGGAGGCCAGAACTATGGCTACACCTTC.